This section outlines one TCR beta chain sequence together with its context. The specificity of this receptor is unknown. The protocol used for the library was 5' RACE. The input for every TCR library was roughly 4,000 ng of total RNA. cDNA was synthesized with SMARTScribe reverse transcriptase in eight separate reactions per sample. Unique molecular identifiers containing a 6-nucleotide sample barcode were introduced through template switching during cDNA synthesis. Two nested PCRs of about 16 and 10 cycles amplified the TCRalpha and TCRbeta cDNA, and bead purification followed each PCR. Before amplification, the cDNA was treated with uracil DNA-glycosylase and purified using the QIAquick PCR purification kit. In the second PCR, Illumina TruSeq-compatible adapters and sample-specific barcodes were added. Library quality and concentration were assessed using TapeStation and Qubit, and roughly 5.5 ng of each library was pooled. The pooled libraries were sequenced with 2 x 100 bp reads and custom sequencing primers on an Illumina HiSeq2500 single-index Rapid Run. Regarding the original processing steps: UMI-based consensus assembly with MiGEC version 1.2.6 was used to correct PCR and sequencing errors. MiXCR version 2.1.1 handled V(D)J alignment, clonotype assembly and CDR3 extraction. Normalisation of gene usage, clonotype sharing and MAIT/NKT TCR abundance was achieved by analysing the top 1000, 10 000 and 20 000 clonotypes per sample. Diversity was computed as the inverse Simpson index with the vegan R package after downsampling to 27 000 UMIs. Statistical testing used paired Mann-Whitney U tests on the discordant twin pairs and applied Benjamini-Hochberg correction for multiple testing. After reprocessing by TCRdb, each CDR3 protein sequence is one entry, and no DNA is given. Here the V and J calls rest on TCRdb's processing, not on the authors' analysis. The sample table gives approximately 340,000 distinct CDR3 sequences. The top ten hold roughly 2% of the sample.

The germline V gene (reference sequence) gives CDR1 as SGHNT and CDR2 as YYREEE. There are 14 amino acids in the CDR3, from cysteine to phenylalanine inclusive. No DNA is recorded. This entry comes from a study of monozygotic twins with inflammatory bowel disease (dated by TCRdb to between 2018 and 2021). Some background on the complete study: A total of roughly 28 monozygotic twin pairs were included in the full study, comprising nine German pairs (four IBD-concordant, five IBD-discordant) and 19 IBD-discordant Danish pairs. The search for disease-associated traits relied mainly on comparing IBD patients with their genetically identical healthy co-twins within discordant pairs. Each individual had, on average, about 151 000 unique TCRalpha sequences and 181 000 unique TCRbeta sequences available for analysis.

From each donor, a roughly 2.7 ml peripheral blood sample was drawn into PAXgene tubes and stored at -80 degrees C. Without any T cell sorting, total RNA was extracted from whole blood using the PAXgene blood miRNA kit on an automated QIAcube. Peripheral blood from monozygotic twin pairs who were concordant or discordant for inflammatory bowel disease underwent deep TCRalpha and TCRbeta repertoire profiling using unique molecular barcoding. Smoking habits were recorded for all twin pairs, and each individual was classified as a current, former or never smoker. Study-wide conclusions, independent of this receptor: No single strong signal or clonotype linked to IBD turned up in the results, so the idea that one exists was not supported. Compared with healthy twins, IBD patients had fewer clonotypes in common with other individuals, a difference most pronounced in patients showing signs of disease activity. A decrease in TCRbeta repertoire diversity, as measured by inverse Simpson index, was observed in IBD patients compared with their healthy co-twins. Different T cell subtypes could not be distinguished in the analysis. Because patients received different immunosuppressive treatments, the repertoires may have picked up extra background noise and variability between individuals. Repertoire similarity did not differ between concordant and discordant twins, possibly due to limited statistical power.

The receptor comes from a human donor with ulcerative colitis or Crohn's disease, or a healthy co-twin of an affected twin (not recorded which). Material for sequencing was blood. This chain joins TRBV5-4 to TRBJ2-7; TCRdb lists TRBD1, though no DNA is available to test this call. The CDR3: CVSSGETGVDEQYF.